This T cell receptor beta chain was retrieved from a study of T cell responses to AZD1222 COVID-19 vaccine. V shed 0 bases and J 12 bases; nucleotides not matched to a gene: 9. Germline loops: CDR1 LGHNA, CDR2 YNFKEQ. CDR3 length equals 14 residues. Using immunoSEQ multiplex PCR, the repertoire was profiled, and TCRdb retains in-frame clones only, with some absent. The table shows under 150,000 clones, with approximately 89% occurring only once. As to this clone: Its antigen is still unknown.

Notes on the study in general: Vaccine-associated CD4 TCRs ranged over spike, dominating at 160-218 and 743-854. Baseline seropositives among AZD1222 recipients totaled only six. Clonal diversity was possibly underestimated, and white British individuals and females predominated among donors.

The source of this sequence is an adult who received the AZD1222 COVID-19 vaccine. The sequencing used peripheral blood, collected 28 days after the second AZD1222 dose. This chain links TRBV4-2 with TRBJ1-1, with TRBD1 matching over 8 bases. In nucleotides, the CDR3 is TGTGCCAGCAGCCAAGATACAGGACAGGGAGGATCTTTCTTT. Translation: CASSQDTGQGGSFF.